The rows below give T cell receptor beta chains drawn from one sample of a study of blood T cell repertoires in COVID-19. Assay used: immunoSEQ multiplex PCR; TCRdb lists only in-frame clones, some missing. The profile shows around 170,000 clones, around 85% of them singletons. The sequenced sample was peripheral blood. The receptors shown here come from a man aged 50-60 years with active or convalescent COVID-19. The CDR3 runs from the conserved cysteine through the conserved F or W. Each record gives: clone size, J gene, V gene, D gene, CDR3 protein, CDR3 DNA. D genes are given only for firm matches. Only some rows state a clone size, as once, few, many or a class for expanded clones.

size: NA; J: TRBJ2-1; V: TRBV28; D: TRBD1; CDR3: CASNRADRAVNEQFF; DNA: TGTGCCAGCAATCGGGCGGACAGGGCCGTCAATGAGCAGTTCTTC
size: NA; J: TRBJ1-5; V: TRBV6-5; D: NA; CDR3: CASSYSRQVNQPQHF; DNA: TGTGCCAGCAGTTACTCGCGGCAAGTCAATCAGCCCCAGCATTTT
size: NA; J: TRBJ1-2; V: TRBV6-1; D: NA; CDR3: CASSDLRSDRNYGYTF; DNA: TGTGCCAGCAGTGACCTCCGGTCTGACAGGAACTATGGCTACACCTTC
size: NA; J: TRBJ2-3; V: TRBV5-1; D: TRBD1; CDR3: CASSTGDSPSTDTQYF; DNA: TGCGCCAGCAGCACTGGGGACAGCCCTAGCACAGATACGCAGTATTTT
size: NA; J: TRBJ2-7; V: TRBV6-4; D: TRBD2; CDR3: CASITTSGSCYEQYF; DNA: TGTGCCAGCATTACGACTAGCGGGAGTTGCTACGAGCAGTACTTC
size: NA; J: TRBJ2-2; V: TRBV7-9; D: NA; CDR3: CASSQPTRENTGELFF; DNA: TGTGCCAGCAGCCAACCGACTAGGGAGAACACCGGGGAGCTGTTTTTT
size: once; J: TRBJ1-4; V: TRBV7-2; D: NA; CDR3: CASSFDRSNEKLFF; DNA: TGTGCCAGCAGCTTTGACAGATCTAATGAAAAACTGTTTTTT
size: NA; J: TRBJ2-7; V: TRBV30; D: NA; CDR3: CAWSIQGWNEQYF; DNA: TGTGCCTGGAGTATACAGGGTTGGAACGAGCAGTACTTC
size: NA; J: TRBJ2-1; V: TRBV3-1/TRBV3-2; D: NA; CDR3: CASSQDWGLTYNEQFF; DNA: TGTGCCAGCAGCCAAGATTGGGGCCTCACCTACAATGAGCAGTTCTTC
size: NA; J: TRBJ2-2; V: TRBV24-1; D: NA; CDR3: CATSVITGELFF; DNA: TGTGCCACCAGTGTTATTACCGGGGAGCTGTTTTTT
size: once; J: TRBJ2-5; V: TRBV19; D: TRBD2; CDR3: CASSIGGSGSLQETQYF; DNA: TGTGCCAGTAGTATTGGAGGTAGCGGGAGTCTCCAAGAGACCCAGTACTTC
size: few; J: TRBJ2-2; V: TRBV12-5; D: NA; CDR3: CASGPRERVTGELFF; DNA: TGTGCTAGTGGTCCCCGCGAGAGGGTCACCGGGGAGCTGTTTTTT
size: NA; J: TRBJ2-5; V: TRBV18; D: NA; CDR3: CASSPFRQETQYF; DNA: TGTGCCAGCTCACCCTTTCGGCAAGAGACCCAGTACTTC
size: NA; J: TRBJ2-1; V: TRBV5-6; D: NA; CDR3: CASSLDRARQFF; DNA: TGTGCCAGCAGCTTGGACAGGGCGAGACAGTTCTTC
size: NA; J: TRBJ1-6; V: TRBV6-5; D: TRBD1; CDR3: CASSRTGNYNSPLHF; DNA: TGTGCCAGCAGCAGGACAGGAAACTATAATTCACCCCTCCACTTT
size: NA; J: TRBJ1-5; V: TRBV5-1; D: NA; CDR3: CASSLGGDSNQPQHF; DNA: TGCGCCAGCAGCTTGGGGGGGGATAGCAATCAGCCCCAGCATTTT
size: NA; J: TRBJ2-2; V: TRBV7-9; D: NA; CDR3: CASSSLRGTGELFF; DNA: TGTGCCAGCAGCTCCCTCAGGGGCACCGGGGAGCTGTTTTTT
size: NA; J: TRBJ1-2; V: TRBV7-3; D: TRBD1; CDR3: CASSLPPGGGYTF; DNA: TGTGCCAGCAGCTTACCCCCAGGGGGCGGCTACACCTTC
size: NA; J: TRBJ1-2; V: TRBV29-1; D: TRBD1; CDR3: CSIPGQGAGGYTF; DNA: TGCAGCATTCCGGGACAGGGGGCAGGTGGCTACACCTTC
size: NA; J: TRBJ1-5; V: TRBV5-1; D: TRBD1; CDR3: CASSPLRGGAEPQHF; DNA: TGCGCCAGCAGCCCGTTAAGAGGGGGCGCGGAACCCCAGCATTTT
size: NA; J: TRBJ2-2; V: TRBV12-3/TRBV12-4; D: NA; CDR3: CASTLRGSGELFF; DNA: TGTGCCAGCACCCTGCGGGGTTCCGGGGAGCTGTTTTTT
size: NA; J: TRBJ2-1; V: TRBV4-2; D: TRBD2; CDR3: CASSQGLAGNSFSYNEQFF; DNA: TGTGCCAGCAGCCAAGGACTAGCGGGAAACTCATTCTCCTACAATGAGCAGTTCTTC
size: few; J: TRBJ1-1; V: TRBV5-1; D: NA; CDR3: CASSSPRGPSMNTEAFF; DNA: TGCGCCAGCAGCTCCCCTAGAGGGCCTTCCATGAACACTGAAGCTTTCTTT
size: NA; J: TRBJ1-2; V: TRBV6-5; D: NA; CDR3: CASSYEQGGYGYTF; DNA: TGTGCCAGCAGTTACGAACAGGGCGGCTATGGCTACACCTTC
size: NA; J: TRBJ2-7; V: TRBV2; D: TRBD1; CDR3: CASSGDRGYEQYF; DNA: TGTGCCAGCAGCGGTGACAGGGGCTACGAGCAGTACTTC
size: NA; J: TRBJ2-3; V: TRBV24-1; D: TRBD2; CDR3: CATSDSGLAGGPSFADTQYF; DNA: TGTGCCACCAGTGACTCGGGACTAGCGGGAGGGCCGAGTTTTGCAGATACGCAGTATTTT
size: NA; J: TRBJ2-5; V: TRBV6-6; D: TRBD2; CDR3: CASSPGTSGGPTAETQYF; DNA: TGTGCCAGCAGTCCCGGGACTAGCGGGGGCCCCACCGCAGAGACCCAGTACTTC
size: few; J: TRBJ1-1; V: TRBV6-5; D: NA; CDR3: CASTRVVNTEAFF; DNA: TGTGCCAGCACCAGGGTGGTGAACACTGAAGCTTTCTTT
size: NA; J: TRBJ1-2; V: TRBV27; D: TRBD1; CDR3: CASSWTGPNYGYTF; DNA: TGTGCCAGCAGTTGGACAGGCCCAAACTATGGCTACACCTTC
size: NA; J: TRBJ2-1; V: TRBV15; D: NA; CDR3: CATSRDTESSYNEQFF; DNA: TGTGCCACCAGCAGAGACACCGAGAGCTCCTACAATGAGCAGTTCTTC
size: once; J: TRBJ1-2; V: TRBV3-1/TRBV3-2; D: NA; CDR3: CASSQEQGMGYGYTF; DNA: TGTGCCAGCAGCCAGGAGCAGGGTATGGGCTATGGCTACACCTTC
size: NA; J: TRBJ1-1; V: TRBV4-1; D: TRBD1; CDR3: CASSRGTGRDTEAFF; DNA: TGCGCCAGCAGCCGAGGGACAGGGAGGGACACTGAAGCTTTCTTT
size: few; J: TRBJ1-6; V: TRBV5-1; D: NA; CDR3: CASSLEGQRNSPLHF; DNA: TGCGCCAGCAGCTTGGAAGGACAGAGAAATTCACCCCTCCACTTT
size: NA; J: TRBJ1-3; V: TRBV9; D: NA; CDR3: CASSVESGLSSGNTIYF; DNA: TGTGCCAGCAGCGTAGAAAGTGGACTGAGCTCTGGAAACACCATATATTTT
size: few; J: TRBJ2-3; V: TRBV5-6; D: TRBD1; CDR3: CASSPTGQGLRTDTQYF; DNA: TGTGCCAGCAGCCCGACGGGACAGGGACTACGCACAGATACGCAGTATTTT
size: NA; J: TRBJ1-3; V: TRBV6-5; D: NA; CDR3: CASSQTEGNTIYF; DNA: TGTGCCAGCAGTCAGACAGAAGGAAACACCATATATTTT
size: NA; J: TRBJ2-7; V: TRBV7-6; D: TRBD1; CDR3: CASSLARQGEGEQYF; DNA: TGTGCCAGCAGCTTAGCCCGACAGGGAGAAGGCGAGCAGTACTTC
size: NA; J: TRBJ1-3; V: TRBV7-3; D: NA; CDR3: CASSLSPGDSGNTIYF; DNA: TGTGCCAGCAGCTTATCCCCTGGAGACTCTGGAAACACCATATATTTT
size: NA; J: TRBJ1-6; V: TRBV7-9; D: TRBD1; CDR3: CASSLTTGGGYNSPLHF; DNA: TGTGCCAGCAGCTTAACGACAGGGGGAGGTTATAATTCACCCCTCCACTTT
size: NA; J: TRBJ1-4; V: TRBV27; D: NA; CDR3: CASSSVINEKLFF; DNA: TGTGCCAGCAGTTCGGTGATAAATGAAAAACTGTTTTTT
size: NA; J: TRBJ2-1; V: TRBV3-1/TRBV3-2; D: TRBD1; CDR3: CASSQRDRGFGEQFF; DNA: TGTGCCAGCAGCCAAAGAGACAGGGGATTCGGTGAGCAGTTCTTC
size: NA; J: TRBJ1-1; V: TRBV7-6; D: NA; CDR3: CASSADTNTEAFF; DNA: TGTGCCAGCAGCGCCGACACGAACACTGAAGCTTTCTTT
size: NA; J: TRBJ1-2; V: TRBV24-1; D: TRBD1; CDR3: CATSSGTGGPNYGYTF; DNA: TGTGCCACCAGTTCCGGGACAGGGGGCCCTAACTATGGCTACACCTTC
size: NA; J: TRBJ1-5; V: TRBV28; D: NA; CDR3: CASSLSAGPNQPQHF; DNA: TGTGCCAGCAGTTTATCGGCAGGGCCCAATCAGCCCCAGCATTTT
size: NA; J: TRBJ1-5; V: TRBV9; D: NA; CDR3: CASSVSIRGSNQPQHF; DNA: TGTGCCAGCAGCGTATCGATACGTGGCTCCAATCAGCCCCAGCATTTT
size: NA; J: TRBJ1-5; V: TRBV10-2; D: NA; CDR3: CASSQNGGNQPQHF; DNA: TGCGCCAGCAGCCAGAACGGAGGCAATCAGCCCCAGCATTTT
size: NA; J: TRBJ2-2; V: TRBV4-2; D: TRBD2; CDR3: CASSQETGGVTGELFF; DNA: TGTGCCAGCAGCCAAGAGACGGGGGGGGTAACCGGGGAGCTGTTTTTT
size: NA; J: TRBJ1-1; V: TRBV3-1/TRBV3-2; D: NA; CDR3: CASSQVAGQMNTEAFF; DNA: TGTGCCAGCAGCCAAGTGGCCGGACAGATGAACACTGAAGCTTTCTTT
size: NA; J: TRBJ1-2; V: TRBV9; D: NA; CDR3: CASSVEGTFNYGYTF; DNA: TGTGCCAGCAGCGTAGAGGGGACTTTTAACTATGGCTACACCTTC
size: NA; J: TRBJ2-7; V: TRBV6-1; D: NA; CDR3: CASSEAADEQYF; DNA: TGTGCCAGCAGTGAGGCGGCGGACGAGCAGTACTTC
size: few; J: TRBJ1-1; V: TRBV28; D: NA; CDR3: CASSVSGNTEAFF; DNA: TGTGCCAGCAGTGTATCGGGGAACACTGAAGCTTTCTTT
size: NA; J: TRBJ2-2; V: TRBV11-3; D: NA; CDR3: CASSLGSGEVYTGELFF; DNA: TGTGCCAGCAGCTTAGGGTCCGGGGAGGTGTACACCGGGGAGCTGTTTTTT
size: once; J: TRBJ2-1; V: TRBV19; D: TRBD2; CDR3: CASSMERGVSYNEQFF; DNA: TGTGCCAGTAGTATGGAGCGGGGGGTCTCCTACAATGAGCAGTTCTTC
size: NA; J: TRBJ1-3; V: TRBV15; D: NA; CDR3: CASRVDLSGNTIYF; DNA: TGTGCCAGTCGGGTAGACCTCTCTGGAAACACCATATATTTT
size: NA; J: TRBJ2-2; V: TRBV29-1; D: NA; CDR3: CSVEGSGRTTGELFF; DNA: TGCAGCGTTGAGGGTAGCGGAAGAACAACCGGGGAGCTGTTTTTT
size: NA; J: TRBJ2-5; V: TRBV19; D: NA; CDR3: CASSTQLYQETQYF; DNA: TGTGCCAGTAGTACCCAGTTGTACCAAGAGACCCAGTACTTC
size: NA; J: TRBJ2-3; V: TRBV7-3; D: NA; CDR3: CASSPRTTPDTQYF; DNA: TGTGCCAGCAGCCCCCGGACTACACCAGATACGCAGTATTTT
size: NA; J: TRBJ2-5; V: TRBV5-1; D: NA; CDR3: CASSLEGQETQYF; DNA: TGCGCCAGCAGCTTGGAGGGGCAAGAGACCCAGTACTTC
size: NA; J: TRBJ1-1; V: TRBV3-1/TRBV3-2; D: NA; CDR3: CASSRGTFGFF; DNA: TGTGCCAGCAGCCGAGGGACATTCGGTTTCTTT